This is a list of T cell receptor beta chains from one sample in a study of blood T cell repertoires in COVID-19. Sequencing used immunoSEQ multiplex PCR; TCRdb keeps in-frame clones, though not all of them. The table records under 55,000 clones, more than 75% of them present only once. The sequenced sample was peripheral blood. The receptors here all came from a man between 65 and 80 years old with acute or convalescent COVID-19. CDR3s include the opening cysteine and the closing phenylalanine or tryptophan. The order of the fields is CDR3 protein, CDR3 DNA, V gene, J gene, clone size, D gene. The D gene is left open where the match is weak. Clone size is stated in some rows and not others, as once, few, many or a class when expanded.

CDR3 protein: CASSYGTAVYEQYF
CDR3 DNA: TGTGCCAGCAGTTACGGCACAGCGGTATACGAGCAGTACTTC
V gene: TRBV6-6
J gene: TRBJ2-7
clone size: .
D gene: .

CDR3 protein: CASRSYQGAGANVLTF
CDR3 DNA: TGTGCCAGCAGAAGCTATCAGGGCGCTGGGGCCAACGTCCTGACTTTC
V gene: TRBV5-4
J gene: TRBJ2-6
clone size: .
D gene: .

CDR3 protein: CASRGAGRKTGELFF
CDR3 DNA: TGTGCCAGCAGAGGGGCAGGAAGAAAGACCGGGGAGCTGTTTTTT
V gene: TRBV28
J gene: TRBJ2-2
clone size: .
D gene: .

CDR3 protein: CASSSDNSYEQYF
CDR3 DNA: TGTGCCAGCAGCTCCGACAACTCCTACGAGCAGTACTTC
V gene: TRBV11-3
J gene: TRBJ2-7
clone size: .
D gene: .

CDR3 protein: CASSYRDISTDTQYF
CDR3 DNA: TGTGCCAGTAGTTATCGAGATATTAGCACAGATACGCAGTATTTT
V gene: TRBV19
J gene: TRBJ2-3
clone size: .
D gene: .

CDR3 protein: CASSLGLLSYNEQFF
CDR3 DNA: TGTGCCAGCAGCTTAGGGCTTCTCTCCTACAATGAGCAGTTCTTC
V gene: TRBV11-2
J gene: TRBJ2-1
clone size: .
D gene: .

CDR3 protein: CASSSTGALGSYTF
CDR3 DNA: TGTGCCAGCAGCTCGACAGGGGCTCTGGGGAGCTACACCTTC
V gene: TRBV7-9
J gene: TRBJ1-2
clone size: few
D gene: TRBD1

CDR3 protein: CASSPPVRYTEAFF
CDR3 DNA: TGTGCCAGCTCACCACCCGTCCGGTACACTGAAGCTTTCTTT
V gene: TRBV18
J gene: TRBJ1-1
clone size: .
D gene: .

CDR3 protein: CASSFSSGGSRRDTQYF
CDR3 DNA: TGTGCCAGCAGCTTTTCTAGCGGGGGGTCTCGTAGAGATACGCAGTATTTT
V gene: TRBV5-8
J gene: TRBJ2-3
clone size: .
D gene: TRBD2

CDR3 protein: CASRVDTGTGSSPLHF
CDR3 DNA: TGTGCCAGCAGAGTTGACACCGGGACAGGGTCCTCACCCCTCCACTTT
V gene: TRBV5-4
J gene: TRBJ1-6
clone size: .
D gene: TRBD1

CDR3 protein: CASSEGAGVYYGYTF
CDR3 DNA: TGTGCCAGCAGCGAAGGGGCAGGGGTCTACTATGGCTACACCTTC
V gene: TRBV7-9
J gene: TRBJ1-2
clone size: once
D gene: .

CDR3 protein: CASSEGTGFDEQYF
CDR3 DNA: TGTGCCAGCAGTGAAGGGACAGGGTTTGACGAGCAGTACTTC
V gene: TRBV6-1
J gene: TRBJ2-7
clone size: .
D gene: TRBD1

CDR3 protein: CASSPPEGSGRSYEQYF
CDR3 DNA: TGTGCCAGCTCACCACCGGAAGGTAGCGGGCGTTCCTACGAGCAGTACTTC
V gene: TRBV18
J gene: TRBJ2-7
clone size: .
D gene: TRBD2

CDR3 protein: CASSRFPSRDSGYTF
CDR3 DNA: TGTGCCAGCAGCCGTTTCCCATCTAGGGACAGTGGCTACACCTTC
V gene: TRBV4-2
J gene: TRBJ1-2
clone size: .
D gene: TRBD1

CDR3 protein: CAWRETGGTEAFF
CDR3 DNA: TGTGCCTGGAGAGAGACAGGGGGAACTGAAGCTTTCTTT
V gene: TRBV30
J gene: TRBJ1-1
clone size: .
D gene: TRBD1

CDR3 protein: CASSLGGSSGNTIYF
CDR3 DNA: TGTGCCAGCAGCTTAGGGGGCTCCTCTGGAAACACCATATATTTT
V gene: TRBV5-4
J gene: TRBJ1-3
clone size: few
D gene: TRBD1

CDR3 protein: CASSLGAGLGPTQYF
CDR3 DNA: TGTGCCAGCAGCTTAGGGGCAGGGTTGGGCCCTACGCAGTATTTT
V gene: TRBV7-3
J gene: TRBJ2-3
clone size: .
D gene: .

CDR3 protein: CASSFETGGNTEAFF
CDR3 DNA: TGTGCCAGCAGCTTTGAGACAGGAGGGAACACTGAAGCTTTCTTT
V gene: TRBV7-8
J gene: TRBJ1-1
clone size: .
D gene: .

CDR3 protein: CASSVGGPGQKTYNEQFF
CDR3 DNA: TGTGCCAGCAGCGTAGGAGGTCCGGGACAGAAGACCTACAATGAGCAGTTCTTC
V gene: TRBV9
J gene: TRBJ2-1
clone size: .
D gene: TRBD1

CDR3 protein: CASSLAGGHEKLFF
CDR3 DNA: TGTGCCAGCAGCTTAGCAGGGGGCCATGAAAAACTGTTTTTT
V gene: TRBV7-2
J gene: TRBJ1-4
clone size: .
D gene: TRBD1

CDR3 protein: CASSSPSSYEQYF
CDR3 DNA: TGTGCCAGCAGCTCCCCCAGCTCCTACGAGCAGTACTTC
V gene: TRBV7-2
J gene: TRBJ2-7
clone size: few
D gene: .

CDR3 protein: CASSPTGGGNQPQHF
CDR3 DNA: TGTGCCAGCTCACCGACAGGGGGTGGCAATCAGCCCCAGCATTTT
V gene: TRBV18
J gene: TRBJ1-5
clone size: .
D gene: TRBD1

CDR3 protein: CASSSPGTSYSYEQYF
CDR3 DNA: TGTGCCAGCAGTTCCCCTGGGACTAGCTATTCCTACGAGCAGTACTTC
V gene: TRBV5-6
J gene: TRBJ2-7
clone size: .
D gene: TRBD2

CDR3 protein: CASSLVRGDIYEQYF
CDR3 DNA: TGTGCCAGCAGCTTAGTGCGGGGGGATATTTACGAGCAGTACTTC
V gene: TRBV11-2
J gene: TRBJ2-7
clone size: .
D gene: TRBD2

CDR3 protein: CSARQDNQPQHF
CDR3 DNA: TGCAGCGCAAGACAGGACAATCAGCCCCAGCATTTT
V gene: TRBV29-1
J gene: TRBJ1-5
clone size: few
D gene: .

CDR3 protein: CASTQEATEAFF
CDR3 DNA: TGTGCCAGCACTCAGGAGGCCACTGAAGCTTTCTTT
V gene: TRBV6-5
J gene: TRBJ1-1
clone size: .
D gene: .

CDR3 protein: CASSLQAGPFSNQPQHF
CDR3 DNA: TGTGCCAGCAGCTTACAAGCGGGGCCTTTCAGCAATCAGCCCCAGCATTTT
V gene: TRBV7-2
J gene: TRBJ1-5
clone size: .
D gene: .

CDR3 protein: CSVVDRGLGQPQHF
CDR3 DNA: TGCAGCGTTGTAGACAGGGGGCTCGGACAGCCCCAGCATTTT
V gene: TRBV29-1
J gene: TRBJ1-5
clone size: .
D gene: TRBD1

CDR3 protein: CASSLSSGGGETQYF
CDR3 DNA: TGTGCCAGCAGTTTATCTAGCGGGGGAGGAGAGACCCAGTACTTC
V gene: TRBV28
J gene: TRBJ2-5
clone size: once
D gene: TRBD2

CDR3 protein: CASSLRMGLENLQYF
CDR3 DNA: TGTGCCAGCAGCTTAAGGATGGGACTAGAAAATTTGCAGTACTTC
V gene: TRBV11-2
J gene: TRBJ2-7
clone size: .
D gene: TRBD2

CDR3 protein: CASSRGTSLEQYF
CDR3 DNA: TGTGCCAGTAGTAGGGGGACATCGTTGGAGCAGTACTTC
V gene: TRBV19
J gene: TRBJ2-7
clone size: .
D gene: .

CDR3 protein: CASSLDRSTDTQYF
CDR3 DNA: TGTGCCAGCAGCTTGGACAGGAGCACAGATACGCAGTATTTT
V gene: TRBV7-2
J gene: TRBJ2-3
clone size: .
D gene: TRBD1

CDR3 protein: CASSSPGANVLTF
CDR3 DNA: TGTGCCAGTAGCAGTCCCGGGGCCAACGTCCTGACTTTC
V gene: TRBV19
J gene: TRBJ2-6
clone size: many
D gene: .

CDR3 protein: CSASHRGGLVNTEAFF
CDR3 DNA: TGCAGTGCTAGTCATCGCGGGGGGCTGGTGAACACTGAAGCTTTCTTT
V gene: TRBV20-1
J gene: TRBJ1-1
clone size: .
D gene: .

CDR3 protein: CAISRGTEAFF
CDR3 DNA: TGTGCCATCAGTCGGGGCACTGAAGCTTTCTTT
V gene: TRBV10-3
J gene: TRBJ1-1
clone size: .
D gene: .

CDR3 protein: CASSFGGTYNSPLHF
CDR3 DNA: TGTGCCAGCAGTTTCGGAGGCACCTATAATTCACCCCTCCACTTT
V gene: TRBV6-5
J gene: TRBJ1-6
clone size: .
D gene: .

CDR3 protein: CASSQGQGARATNEKLFF
CDR3 DNA: TGTGCCAGCAGCCAGGGACAGGGGGCGAGGGCAACTAATGAAAAACTGTTTTTT
V gene: TRBV7-9
J gene: TRBJ1-4
clone size: .
D gene: TRBD1

CDR3 protein: CASSQDRDTGRPQHF
CDR3 DNA: TGCGCCAGCAGCCAAGACCGGGACACGGGGCGGCCCCAGCATTTT
V gene: TRBV4-1
J gene: TRBJ1-5
clone size: .
D gene: .

CDR3 protein: CASSSPIFLAGGVDTQYF
CDR3 DNA: TGTGCCAGCAGCTCCCCTATTTTTCTAGCGGGGGGTGTAGATACGCAGTATTTT
V gene: TRBV6-2/TRBV6-3
J gene: TRBJ2-3
clone size: few
D gene: TRBD2

CDR3 protein: CASSPDRDYYNEQFF
CDR3 DNA: TGTGCCAGCTCTCCGGACAGGGATTACTACAATGAGCAGTTCTTC
V gene: TRBV18
J gene: TRBJ2-1
clone size: .
D gene: TRBD1

CDR3 protein: CSVDKGYTF
CDR3 DNA: TGCAGCGTTGATAAAGGCTACACCTTC
V gene: TRBV29-1
J gene: TRBJ1-2
clone size: .
D gene: .

CDR3 protein: CASSPSRGGPNTGELFF
CDR3 DNA: TGTGCCAGCAGCCCGTCCCGGGGGGGGCCGAACACCGGGGAGCTGTTTTTT
V gene: TRBV7-9
J gene: TRBJ2-2
clone size: .
D gene: TRBD2

CDR3 protein: CASSSGQGRSGNTIYF
CDR3 DNA: TGTGCCAGCAGTTCGGGGCAGGGGCGCTCTGGAAACACCATATATTTT
V gene: TRBV6-5
J gene: TRBJ1-3
clone size: .
D gene: .

CDR3 protein: CASSPEPATSYEQYF
CDR3 DNA: TGCGCCAGCAGCCCCGAACCCGCGACTAGTTACGAGCAGTACTTC
V gene: TRBV5-1
J gene: TRBJ2-7
clone size: few
D gene: .

CDR3 protein: CASSPEWASTHNEQFF
CDR3 DNA: TGTGCCAGCAGCCCCGAGTGGGCCTCGACCCACAATGAGCAGTTCTTC
V gene: TRBV3-1/TRBV3-2
J gene: TRBJ2-1
clone size: .
D gene: .

CDR3 protein: CASSLGQGAAGNTIYF
CDR3 DNA: TGTGCCAGCAGCTTGGGACAGGGGGCGGCTGGAAACACCATATATTTT
V gene: TRBV7-9
J gene: TRBJ1-3
clone size: .
D gene: TRBD1

CDR3 protein: CASSSRQGAGNQPQHF
CDR3 DNA: TGCGCCAGCAGCAGCCGACAGGGGGCGGGCAATCAGCCCCAGCATTTT
V gene: TRBV4-1
J gene: TRBJ1-5
clone size: .
D gene: TRBD1

CDR3 protein: CASSQSVGQLNTEAFF
CDR3 DNA: TGCGCCAGCAGTCAATCGGTTGGACAATTGAACACTGAAGCTTTCTTT
V gene: TRBV23-1
J gene: TRBJ1-1
clone size: .
D gene: .